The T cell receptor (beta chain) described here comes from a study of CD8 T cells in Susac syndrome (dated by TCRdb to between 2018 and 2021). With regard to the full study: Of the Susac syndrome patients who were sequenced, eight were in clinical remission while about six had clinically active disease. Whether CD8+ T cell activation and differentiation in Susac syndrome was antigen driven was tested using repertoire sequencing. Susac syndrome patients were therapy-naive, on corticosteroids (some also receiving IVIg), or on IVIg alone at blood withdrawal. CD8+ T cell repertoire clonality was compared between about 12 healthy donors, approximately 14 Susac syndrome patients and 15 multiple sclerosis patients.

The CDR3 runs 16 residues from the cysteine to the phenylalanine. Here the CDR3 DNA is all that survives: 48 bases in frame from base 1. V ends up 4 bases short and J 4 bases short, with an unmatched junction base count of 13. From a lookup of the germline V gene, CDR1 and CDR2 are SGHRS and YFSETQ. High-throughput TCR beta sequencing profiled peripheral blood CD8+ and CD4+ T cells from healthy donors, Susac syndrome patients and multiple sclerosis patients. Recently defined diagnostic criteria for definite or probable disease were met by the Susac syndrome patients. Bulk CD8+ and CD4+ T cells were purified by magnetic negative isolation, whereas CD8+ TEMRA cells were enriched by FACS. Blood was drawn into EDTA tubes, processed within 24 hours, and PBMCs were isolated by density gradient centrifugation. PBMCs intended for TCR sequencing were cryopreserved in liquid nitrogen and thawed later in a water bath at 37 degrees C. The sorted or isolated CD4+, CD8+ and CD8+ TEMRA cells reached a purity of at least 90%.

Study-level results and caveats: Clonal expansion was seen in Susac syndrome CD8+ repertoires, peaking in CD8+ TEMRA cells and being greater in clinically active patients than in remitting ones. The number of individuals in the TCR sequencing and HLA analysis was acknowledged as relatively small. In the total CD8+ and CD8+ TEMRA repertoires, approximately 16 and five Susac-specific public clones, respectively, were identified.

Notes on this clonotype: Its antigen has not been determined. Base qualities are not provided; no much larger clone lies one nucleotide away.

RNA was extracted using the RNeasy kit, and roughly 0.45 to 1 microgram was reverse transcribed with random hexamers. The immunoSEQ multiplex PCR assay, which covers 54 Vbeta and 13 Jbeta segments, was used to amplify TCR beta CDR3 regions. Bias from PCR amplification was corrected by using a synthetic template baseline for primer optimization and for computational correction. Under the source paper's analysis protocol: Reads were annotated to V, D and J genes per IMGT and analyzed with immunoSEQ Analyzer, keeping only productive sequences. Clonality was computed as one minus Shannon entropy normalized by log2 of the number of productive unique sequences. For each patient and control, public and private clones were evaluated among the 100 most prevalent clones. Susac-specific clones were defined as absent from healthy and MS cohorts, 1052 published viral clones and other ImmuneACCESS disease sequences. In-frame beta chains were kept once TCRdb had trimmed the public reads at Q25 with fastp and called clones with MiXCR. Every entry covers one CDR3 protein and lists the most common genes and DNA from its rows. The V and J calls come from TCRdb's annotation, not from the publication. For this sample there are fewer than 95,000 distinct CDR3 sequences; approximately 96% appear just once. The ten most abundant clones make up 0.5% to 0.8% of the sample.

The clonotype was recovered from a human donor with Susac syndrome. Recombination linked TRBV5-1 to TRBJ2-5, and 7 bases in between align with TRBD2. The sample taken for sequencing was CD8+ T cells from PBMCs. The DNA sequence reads TGCGCCAGCAGCCCCGGGACTACTATGAGGGTAGAGACCCAGTACTTC. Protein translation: CASSPGTTMRVETQYF.